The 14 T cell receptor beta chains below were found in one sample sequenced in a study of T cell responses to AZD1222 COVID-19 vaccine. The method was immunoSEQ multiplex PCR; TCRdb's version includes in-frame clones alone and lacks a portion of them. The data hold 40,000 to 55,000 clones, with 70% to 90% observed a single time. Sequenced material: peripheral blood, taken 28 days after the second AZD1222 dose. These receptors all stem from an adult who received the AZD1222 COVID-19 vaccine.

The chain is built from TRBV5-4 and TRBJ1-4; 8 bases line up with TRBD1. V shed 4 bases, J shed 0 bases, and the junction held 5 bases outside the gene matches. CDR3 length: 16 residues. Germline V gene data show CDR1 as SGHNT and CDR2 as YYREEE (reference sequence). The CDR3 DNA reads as TGTGCCAGCAGCCCGACAGGGGACGCAACTAATGAAAAACTGTTTTTT. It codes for CASSPTGDATNEKLFF.

The CDR3 region is CASSPRASGSTDTQYF. CDR3 sequence (DNA): TGCGCCAGCAGCCCCCGTGCTAGCGGCAGCACAGATACGCAGTATTTT. This rearrangement joins TRBV5-1 to TRBJ2-3, with 7 bases fitting TRBD2. The trim removed 4 bases at V and 0 bases at J, leaving 8 bases unmatched. The CDR3 is 16 residues long. Germline V gene sequence: CDR1 SGHRS, CDR2 YFSETQ.

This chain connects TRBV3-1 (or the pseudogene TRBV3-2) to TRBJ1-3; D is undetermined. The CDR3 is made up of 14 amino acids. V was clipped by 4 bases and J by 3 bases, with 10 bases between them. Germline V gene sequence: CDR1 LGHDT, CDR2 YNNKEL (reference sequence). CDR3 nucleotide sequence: TGTGCCAGCAGCCTCTGGACTGATGGAAACACCATATATTTT. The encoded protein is CASSLWTDGNTIYF.

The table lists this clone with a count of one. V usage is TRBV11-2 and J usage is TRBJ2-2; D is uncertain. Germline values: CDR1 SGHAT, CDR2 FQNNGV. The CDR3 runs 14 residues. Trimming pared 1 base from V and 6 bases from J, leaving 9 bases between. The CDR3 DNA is TGTGCCAGCAGCTTAGGAGCAAAATCCGGGGAGCTGTTTTTT. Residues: CASSLGAKSGELFF.

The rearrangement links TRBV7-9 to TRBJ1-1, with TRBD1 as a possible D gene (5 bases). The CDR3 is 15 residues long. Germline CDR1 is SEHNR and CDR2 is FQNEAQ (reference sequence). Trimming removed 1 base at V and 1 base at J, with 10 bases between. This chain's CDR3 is CASSLGVGQNTEAFF. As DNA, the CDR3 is TGTGCCAGCAGCTTAGGGGTGGGGCAGAACACTGAAGCTTTCTTT.

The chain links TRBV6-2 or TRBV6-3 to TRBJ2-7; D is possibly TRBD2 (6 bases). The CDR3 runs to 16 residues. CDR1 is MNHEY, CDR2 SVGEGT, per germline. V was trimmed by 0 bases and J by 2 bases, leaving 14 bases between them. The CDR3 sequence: CASSYSEVGGPYEQYF. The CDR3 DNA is TGTGCCAGCAGTTACTCAGAAGTGGGAGGACCCTACGAGCAGTACTTC.

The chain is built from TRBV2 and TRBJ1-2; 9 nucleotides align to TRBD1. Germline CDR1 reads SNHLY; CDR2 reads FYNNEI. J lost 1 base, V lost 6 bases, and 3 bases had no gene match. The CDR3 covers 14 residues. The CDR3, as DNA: TGTGCCAGCAGGAGGGACAGGGTTAACTATGGCTACACCTTC. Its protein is CASRRDRVNYGYTF.

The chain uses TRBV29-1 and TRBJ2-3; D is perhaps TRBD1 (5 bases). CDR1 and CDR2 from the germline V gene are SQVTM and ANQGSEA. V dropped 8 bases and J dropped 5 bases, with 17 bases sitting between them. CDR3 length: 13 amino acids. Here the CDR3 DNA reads TGCAGCCCACGTTGGGGCCGGGTAGATACGCAGTATTTT. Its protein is CSPRWGRVDTQYF.

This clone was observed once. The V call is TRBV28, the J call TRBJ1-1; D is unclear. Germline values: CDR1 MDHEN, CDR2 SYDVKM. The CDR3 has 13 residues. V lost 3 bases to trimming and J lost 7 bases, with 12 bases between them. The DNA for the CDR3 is TGTGCCAGCAGTTTGACCGAGGTCCGTGAAGCTTTCTTT. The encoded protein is CASSLTEVREAFF.

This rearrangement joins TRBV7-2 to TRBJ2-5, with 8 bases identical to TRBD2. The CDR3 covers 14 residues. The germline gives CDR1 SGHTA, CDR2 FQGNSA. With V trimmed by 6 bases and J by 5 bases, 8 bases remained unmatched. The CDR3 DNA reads TGTGCCAGCAGTTTTCAGCGGGGGCGGGAGACCCAGTACTTC. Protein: CASSFQRGRETQYF.

The CDR3 loop is CASSSGHKNIQYF. CDR3 coding DNA: TGTGCCAGCAGCTCGGGACACAAAAACATTCAGTACTTC. The genes are TRBV7-2 and TRBJ2-4; D perhaps matches TRBD1 (6 bases). The CDR3 sequence is 13 residues long. Trimming pared 4 bases from V and 3 bases from J, leaving 7 bases between. Germline assignment: CDR1 SGHTA and CDR2 FQGNSA.

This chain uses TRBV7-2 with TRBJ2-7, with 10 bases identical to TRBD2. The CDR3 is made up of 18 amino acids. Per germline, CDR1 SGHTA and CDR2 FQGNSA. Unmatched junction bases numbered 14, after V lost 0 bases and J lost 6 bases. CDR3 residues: CASSLAPPVASGSLEQYF. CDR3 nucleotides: TGTGCCAGCAGCTTAGCCCCCCCCGTGGCTAGCGGGAGTCTCGAGCAGTACTTC. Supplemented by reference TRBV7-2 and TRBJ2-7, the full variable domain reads GAGVSQSPSNKVTEKGKDVELRCDPISGHTALYWYRQSLGQGLEFLIYFQGNSAPDKSGLPSDRFSAERTGGSVSTLTIQRTQQEDSAVYLCASSLAPPVASGSLEQYFGPGTRLTVT.

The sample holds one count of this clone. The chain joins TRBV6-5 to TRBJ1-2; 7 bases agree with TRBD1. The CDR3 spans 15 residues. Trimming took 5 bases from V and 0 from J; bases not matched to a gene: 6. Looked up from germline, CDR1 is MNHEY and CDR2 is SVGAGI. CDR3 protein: CASSPMTGTNYGYTF. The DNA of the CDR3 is TGTGCCAGCAGTCCGATGACAGGGACTAACTATGGCTACACCTTC.

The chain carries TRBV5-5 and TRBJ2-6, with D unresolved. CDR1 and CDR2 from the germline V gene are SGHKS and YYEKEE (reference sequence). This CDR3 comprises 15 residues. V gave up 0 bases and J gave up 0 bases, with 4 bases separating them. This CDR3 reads CASSLESSGANVLTF. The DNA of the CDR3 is TGTGCCAGCAGCTTGGAAAGCTCTGGGGCCAACGTCCTGACTTTC.